This T cell receptor beta chain was identified during a study of T cell responses to AZD1222 COVID-19 vaccine. The wider study: Whether given at about 4 or about 12 weeks, second doses were pooled. Findings and limits, study-wide: Clonal diversity may have been underestimated, and the donors were mostly white British, with more females than males.

Profiling relied on immunoSEQ multiplex PCR, and the TCRdb table lists in-frame clones only, not all of them. The table has around 79,000 clones, 88% seen once. The CDR3 totals 15 residues. V lost 4 bases to trimming and J lost 4 bases; unmatched junction nucleotides: 10. Germline CDR1 and CDR2: SGHAT and FQNNGV. Of note for this clone: Its specificity is unknown.

Sequenced here: peripheral blood, sampled on day 0 of AZD1222 vaccination. The sequence was collected from an adult in good health. The chain is built from TRBV11-2 and TRBJ2-7, with 7 nucleotides matching TRBD1. CDR3 sequence (DNA): TGTGCCAGCAGCTCGAAGAACAGGGGAATGTACGAGCAGTACTTC. This gives the protein CASSSKNRGMYEQYF.